The 9 T cell receptor beta chains listed next were all sequenced from one sample in a study of T cells in Graves' hyperthyroidism and ophthalmopathy. What was amplified from RNA transcripts were TCR beta CDR3 regions. TCR CDR3 underwent first-round RT-PCR with the HTBI primer set. TCRdb redid the calling of the multiplex PCR reads with MiXCR, one entry per CDR3 protein. The table has under 350,000 distinct CDR3 sequences, 10% to 15% seen once; the top ten hold around 7.9%. The sequencing input was blood. These receptors were collected from a young woman with Graves' hyperthyroidism that later progressed to Graves' ophthalmopathy.

This clonotype was recorded many times. The chain is built from TRBV7-2 and TRBJ2-2; 7 bases line up with TRBD1. Germline V gene data show CDR1 as SGHTA and CDR2 as FQGNSA. The CDR3 is 18 residues long. The V segment lost 3 bases and the J segment 7 bases; nucleotides outside the gene matches: 17. The CDR3 DNA sequence: TGTGCCAGCAGCTTCTGGGTTAACAGGGGATTATTGGGCGGGGAGCTGTTTTTT. Translation gives CASSFWVNRGLLGGELFF.

The chain joins TRBV7-2 to TRBJ1-1, with 12 bases matching TRBD1. The germline V gene has CDR1 SGHTA and CDR2 FQGNSA. The CDR3 loop spans 17 amino acids. The V gene end was trimmed by 7 bases and the J gene end by 2 bases; junction bases not matched to a gene: 11. The CDR3 bases are TGTGCCAGCACCCTAGAGGGGACAGGGGGCTCCAACACTGAAGCTTTCTTT. Amino acid sequence: CASTLEGTGGSNTEAFF. Variable domain in full (rest from reference TRBV7-2 and TRBJ1-1): GAGVSQSPSNKVTEKGKDVELRCDPISGHTALYWYRQSLGQGLEFLIYFQGNSAPDKSGLPSDRFSAERTGGSVSTLTIQRTQQEDSAVYLCASTLEGTGGSNTEAFFGQGTRLTVV.

Ten or more counts support this clonotype. This rearrangement joins TRBV7-9 to TRBJ2-7; TRBD1 might be the D (6 bases). This CDR3 comprises 13 residues. Germline values: CDR1 SEHNR, CDR2 FQNEAQ (reference sequence). The V end was cut by 5 bases, the J end by 2 bases, with 10 bases between. CDR3 amino acids: CASSARDTYEQYF. In DNA form, the CDR3 reads TGTGCCAGCAGCGCACGGGACACCTACGAGCAGTACTTC.

The table lists this clonotype with many counts. The V call is TRBV7-9, the J call TRBJ2-5, with D uncertain. The germline CDR1 and CDR2 sequences are SEHNR and FQNEAQ (reference sequence). V lost 4 bases and J lost 0, with 6 bases in between. This CDR3 has 13 amino acids. The CDR3 region has the DNA TGTGCCAGCAGCTCGGGTAACCAAGAGACCCAGTACTTC. Its translation: CASSSGNQETQYF.

This clonotype was seen at least ten times. The V call is TRBV11-2, the J call TRBJ1-2, with D tentatively TRBD1 (5 bases). CDR1 SGHAT and CDR2 FQNNGV come from the germline V gene. V gave up 1 base and J gave up 5 bases, with 17 bases separating them. The CDR3 sequence is 16 residues long. The CDR3 region is CASSLVRGVGTYGYTF. The CDR3 DNA sequence: TGTGCCAGCAGCTTAGTTCGAGGGGTGGGGACTTATGGCTACACCTTC.

This clonotype was picked up a small number of times. The rearrangement joins TRBV5-4 to TRBJ2-7, with a tentative D call TRBD2 (6 bases). The CDR3 totals 16 residues. The ends were cut back, 2 bases at V and 2 bases at J, with 17 bases in the middle. Germline values: CDR1 SGHNT, CDR2 YYREEE (reference sequence). The DNA for the CDR3 is TGTGCCAGCAGCTTTCCGGGGCGGGATGGACCCTACGAGCAGTACTTC. Translated: CASSFPGRDGPYEQYF.

This clonotype occurred many times. This chain joins TRBV7-3 and TRBJ2-7; D perhaps matches TRBD2 (5 bases). The germline CDR1 and CDR2 sequences are SGHTA and FQGTGA. This CDR3 region has 13 residues. Trimming left V 0 bases short and J 6 bases short, with 9 bases between. CDR3 nucleotide sequence: TGTGCCAGCAGCTTAACTGGAGCGGCCGAGCAGTACTTC. This codes for CASSLTGAAEQYF.

This clonotype showed up many times. The chain has TRBV7-9 and TRBJ2-5, with 7 nucleotides matching TRBD2. In germline, CDR1 is SEHNR, CDR2 FQNEAQ (reference sequence). Unmatched junction bases numbered 2, after V lost 6 bases and J lost 4 bases. The CDR3 spans 12 residues. The CDR3 region is CASRRTRETQYF. The CDR3 nucleotides are TGTGCCAGCAGAAGGACTAGAGAGACCCAGTACTTC. The complete variable domain, with remaining parts taken from reference TRBV7-9 and TRBJ2-5, reads DTGVSQNPRHKITKRGQNVTFRCDPISEHNRLYWYRQTLGQGPEFLTYFQNEAQLEKSRLLSDRFSAERPKGSFSTLEIQRTEQGDSAMYLCASRRTRETQYFGPGTRLLVL.

The table lists this clonotype with a few counts. The gene calls are TRBV20-1 and TRBJ1-3, with a tentative D call TRBD1 (5 bases). The length of the CDR3 is 15 residues. CDR1 and CDR2 from the germline V gene are DFQATT and SNEGSKA (reference sequence). Trimming took 5 bases from V and 1 from J, leaving 15 bases between them. The CDR3 region has the DNA TGCAGTGCTTCGGGGGGGGGAAATTCTGGAAACACCATATATTTT. Protein sequence: CSASGGGNSGNTIYF.